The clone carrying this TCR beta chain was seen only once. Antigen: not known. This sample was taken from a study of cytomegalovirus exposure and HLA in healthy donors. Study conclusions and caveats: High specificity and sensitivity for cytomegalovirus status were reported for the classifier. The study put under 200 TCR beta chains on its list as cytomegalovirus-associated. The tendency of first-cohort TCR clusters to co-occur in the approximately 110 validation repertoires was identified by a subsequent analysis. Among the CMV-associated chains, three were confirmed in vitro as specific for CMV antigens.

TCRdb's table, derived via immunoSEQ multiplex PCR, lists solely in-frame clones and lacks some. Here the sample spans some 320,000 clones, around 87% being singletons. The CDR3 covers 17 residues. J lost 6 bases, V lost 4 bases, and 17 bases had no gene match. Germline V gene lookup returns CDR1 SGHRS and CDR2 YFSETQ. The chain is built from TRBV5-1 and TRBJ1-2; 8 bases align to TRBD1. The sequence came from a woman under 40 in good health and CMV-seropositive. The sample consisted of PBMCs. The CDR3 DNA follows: TGCGCCAGCAGCCCCGGACAGGGTAGATTCGAGGGACATGGCTACACCTTC. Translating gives CASSPGQGRFEGHGYTF.